These 21 T cell receptor beta chains were all obtained from the same sample, sequenced in a study of molecular identifiers for immune sequencing clone quantification. From the PCR reads, TCRdb called clonotypes with MiXCR, one entry per CDR3 protein. The sample has approximately 590,000 distinct CDR3 sequences; approximately 24% are singletons. The sequencing input was naive CD8+ T cells from blood, with Jurkat cell RNA spiked in. Subset specified: FACS-sorted CD8+CD4-CCR7+CD45RA+ naive T cells. These receptors originate from a human donor in good health. Some libraries in this study had Jurkat cell RNA spiked in.

As to this clonotype: This may stem from a read error, because a much larger clone lies one nucleotide away. The V and J genes are TRBV27 and TRBJ2-6; TRBD1 aligns across 8 bases. The CDR3 spans 18 residues. J lost 0 bases, V lost 5 bases, and 9 bases had no gene match. Germline CDR1 MNHEY, CDR2 SMNVEV (reference sequence). The CDR3 loop is CASSPFDRGPSGANVLTF. The CDR3 nucleotides are TGTGCCAGCAGTCCCTTCGACAGGGGCCCCTCTGGGGCCAACGTCCTGACTTTC.

This clonotype was seen a handful of times. The chain is built from TRBV27 and TRBJ2-5; no clear D gene. V lost 5 bases to trimming and J lost 2 bases, with 12 bases between them. Germline CDR1 MNHEY, CDR2 SMNVEV (reference sequence). There are 14 residues in the CDR3. The CDR3 DNA is TGTGCCAGCAGTAGCCTTACAGCACAAGAGACCCAGTACTTC. Residues: CASSSLTAQETQYF.

CDR3 in amino acids: CASAVYGRDEQYF. CDR3 sequence (DNA): TGTGCCAGCGCAGTGTACGGACGGGACGAGCAGTACTTC. The chain is built from TRBV5-3 and TRBJ2-7; the D is unclear. TRBV5-3 is placed among ORFs of uncertain function. The CDR3 has 13 amino acids. Trimming stripped 8 bases from V and 5 bases from J, with 17 bases between.

This clonotype came up a few times. The chain carries TRBV6-6 and TRBJ1-5; D uncertain. Germline CDR1 reads MNHNY; CDR2 reads SVGAGI (reference sequence). The V end was cut by 6 bases, the J end by 7 bases, with 22 bases between. There are 16 residues in the CDR3. CDR3 DNA sequence: TGTGCCAGCAGCCCCTCGAGGGCGGGTGTATGGCAGCCCCAGCATTTT. Translating it yields CASSPSRAGVWQPQHF.

This clonotype was detected only a few times. This chain uses TRBV20-1 with TRBJ2-7; D possibly uses TRBD1 or TRBD2 (5 bases each). V lost 0 bases and J 4 bases, leaving 13 bases between the germline ends. The CDR3 consists of 14 residues. CDR1 is DFQATT and CDR2 is SNEGSKA in the germline V gene (reference sequence). Here the CDR3 reads CSARDTNGGYEQYF. In nucleotides, the CDR3 is TGCAGTGCTAGAGATACTAATGGGGGTTACGAGCAGTACTTC.

A few counts support this clonotype. V gene TRBV28 combines with J gene TRBJ1-4; D remains unclear. The germline CDR1 and CDR2 sequences are MDHEN and SYDVKM. Between the trimmed V and J ends, which lost 2 bases and 0 bases, there was a span of 7 bases. CDR3 size: 15 residues. CDR3 residues: CASSLGGTTNEKLFF. CDR3 DNA: TGTGCCAGCAGTTTAGGAGGGACAACTAATGAAAAACTGTTTTTT.

This clonotype was picked up many times. The V and J genes are TRBV4-3 and TRBJ1-5; D perhaps matches TRBD1 (5 bases). CDR1 and CDR2 (germline): LGHNA, YSLEER. Trimming left V 2 bases short and J 1 base short, with 12 bases between. The CDR3 sequence is 16 residues long. CDR3: CASSQHLGDSNQPQHF. DNA of the CDR3: TGCGCCAGCAGCCAACACTTAGGGGACAGCAATCAGCCCCAGCATTTT.

Concerning this clonotype: With a much larger clone just one base away, this may be a read error. The V and J genes are TRBV11-2 and TRBJ2-7; 8 bases agree with TRBD2. There are 16 residues in the CDR3. Germline V CDR1 and CDR2: SGHAT, FQNNGV. CDR3: CSSSLRGLAAAGEQYF. In nucleotides, the CDR3 is TGTTCCAGCAGCCTCCGTGGACTAGCCGCCGCTGGCGAGCAGTACTTC.

This clonotype was seen repeatedly, ten times or more. V is TRBV2 and J is TRBJ2-1; 8 bases align to TRBD1. Germline-derived CDR1 and CDR2 are SNHLY and FYNNEI. The V segment lost 8 bases and the J segment 4 bases; nucleotides outside the gene matches: 4. The CDR3 is made up of 13 amino acids. CDR3 region: CASDRGAYNEQFF. CDR3 in DNA: TGTGCCAGCGACAGGGGAGCTTACAATGAGCAGTTCTTC.

This clonotype was seen a handful of times. The CDR3 region has the DNA TGCGCCAGCAGCCAATCCTTCCTCCAGGCTAGCAATCAGCCCCAGCATTTT. It yields the protein CASSQSFLQASNQPQHF. J is TRBJ1-5 and V is TRBV4-3; D not resolved. The CDR3 has 17 amino acids. The germline V gene has CDR1 LGHNA and CDR2 YSLEER. Trimming removed 2 bases at V and 0 bases at J, with 14 bases between.

Notes on this clonotype: A single base separates this from a much larger clone, so it may be a read error. V is TRBV12-3 or TRBV12-4 and J is TRBJ1-4; D is unresolved. This CDR3 comprises 13 residues. V lost 7 bases to trimming and J lost 8 bases, with 14 bases between them. CDR3 sequence (DNA): TGTGCCAGCAACTACGGGATTAAAGAAAAACTGTTTTTT. Translation gives CASNYGIKEKLFF.

Worth noting for this clonotype: A read error is possible here, since a much larger clone lies one base away. The V call is TRBV4-3, the J call TRBJ1-5, with D unresolved. Germline loops: CDR1 LGHNA, CDR2 YSLEER. The CDR3 runs to 15 residues. CDR3 protein: CVSSQDRLVGQPQHF. The CDR3 bases are TGCGTCAGCAGCCAAGATCGTCTGGTTGGGCAGCCCCAGCATTTT.

This clonotype has ten or more counts. CDR3 sequence reads: CASSLVPGPNQPQHF. For the CDR3, the DNA is TGTGCCAGCAGTTTGGTTCCAGGCCCCAATCAGCCCCAGCATTTT. V and J are TRBV28 and TRBJ1-5; D ambiguous. This CDR3 contains 15 residues. Looked up from germline, CDR1 is MDHEN and CDR2 is SYDVKM. The germline V and J ends were trimmed by 3 bases and 3 bases, with 12 bases remaining between them.

This clonotype was seen just once. It may be a read error: a sequence one base away is much more abundant. The V gene is TRBV6-5, the J gene TRBJ2-4; D may be TRBD1 or TRBD2 (6 bases each). Germline V gene data show CDR1 as MNHEY and CDR2 as SVGAGI. Deletions cut 4 bases from V and 6 bases from J, with 13 bases between. This CDR3 spans 14 amino acids. CDR3 nucleotides: TGTGCCAGCAGTTGCGGAGGGGGTCCAAACATTCAGTACTTC. This codes for CASSCGGGPNIQYF.

Regarding this clonotype: This clone may be a read error of a much larger clone one base away. The chain is built from TRBV28 and TRBJ2-3; 9 bases fit TRBD2. CDR1 is MDHEN, CDR2 SYDVKM, per germline. V trimming: 6 bases; J trimming: 0 bases; junction bases outside the gene matches: 19. The CDR3 covers 20 residues. The CDR3: CASRPSSGIYPARSTDTQYF. The CDR3 nucleotides are TGTGCCAGCAGGCCTTCTAGCGGGATATACCCCGCCCGTAGCACAGATACGCAGTATTTT.

The chain is built from TRBV11-2 and TRBJ2-2; 10 nucleotides line up with TRBD2. CDR1 and CDR2 (germline): SGHAT, FQNNGV. V trimming: 5 bases; J trimming: 4 bases; junction bases outside the gene matches: 4. This CDR3 is 15 amino acids long. The CDR3 sequence is CASSPGLAVTGELFF. CDR3 DNA sequence: TGTGCCAGCAGCCCAGGACTAGCGGTCACCGGGGAGCTGTTTTTT.

This clonotype occurred a few times. The chain has TRBV11-3 and TRBJ2-3; TRBD1 matches at 8 bases. Trimming took 1 base from V and 6 from J; bases not matched to a gene: 9. CDR1 and CDR2 from the germline V gene are SGHNT and YENEEA. The CDR3 runs 16 residues. The CDR3, as DNA: TGTGCCAGCAGCTTAGGAGGCAGGGGGCATACTGATACGCAGTATTTT. This gives the protein CASSLGGRGHTDTQYF.

This chain connects TRBV30 to TRBJ1-5; D is ambiguous. Germline V gene lookup returns CDR1 GTSNPN and CDR2 SVGIG (reference sequence). V was trimmed by 4 bases and J by 4 bases, leaving 11 bases between them. CDR3 length equals 13 residues. In DNA form, the CDR3 reads TGTGCCTGGACAACAACAGCAAATCAGCCCCAGCATTTT. Translating gives CAWTTTANQPQHF. Looking up the rest from reference TRBV30 and TRBJ1-5 gives the full variable domain: SQTIHQWPATLVQPVGSPLSLECTVEGTSNPNLYWYRQAAGRGLQLLFYSVGIGQISSEVPQNLSASRPQDRQFILSSKKLLLSDSGFYLCAWTTTANQPQHFGDGTRLSIL.

Comment on this clonotype: A much larger clone differs by one base, so this may be a read error. The gene calls are TRBV20-1 and TRBJ2-2; 7 bases agree with TRBD1. Looked up from germline, CDR1 is DFQATT and CDR2 is SNEGSKA (reference sequence). This CDR3 region has 15 residues. CDR3 sequence reads: CNARDSDRRTGELFF. The CDR3, as DNA: TGCAATGCTAGAGACTCGGACAGGAGGACCGGGGAGCTGTTTTTT.

This clonotype showed up many times. The chain is built from TRBV5-1 and TRBJ1-2; 8 nucleotides agree with TRBD1. The germline CDR1 and CDR2 sequences are SGHRS and YFSETQ. The junction had 9 bases not matched to a gene; V was cut back by 9 bases and J by 8 bases. The CDR3 loop spans 12 amino acids. The CDR3: CAILGQGGGYTF. The CDR3, as DNA: TGCGCCATCCTAGGACAGGGAGGAGGCTACACCTTC.

Ten or more counts support this clonotype. This rearrangement joins TRBV9 to TRBJ1-1, with a weak D call TRBD1 (5 bases). Trimming stripped 4 bases from V and 3 bases from J, with 13 bases between. Per germline, CDR1 SGDLS and CDR2 YYNGEE. CDR3 size: 14 residues. CDR3 loop: CASSPWGSDTEAFF. Written as DNA, the CDR3 is TGTGCCAGCAGCCCATGGGGGTCTGACACTGAAGCTTTCTTT.